This record looks at one T cell receptor beta chain sequence and its context. What it binds is unknown. Only in-frame clones appear in the TCRdb table, and some are missing; sequencing was by immunoSEQ multiplex PCR. Here the sample spans 45,000 or so clones, about three quarters being singletons. These data are taken from a study of PD-1 blockade in classical Hodgkin lymphoma. Germline loops: CDR1 SSHAT, CDR2 FNYEAQ (reference sequence). The CDR3 loop spans 15 amino acids. After removal of 1 base from V and 5 bases from J, the junction contained 5 bases not matched to a gene. Whole-study results and caveats: Patients newly diagnosed and complete responders had comparable baseline diversity.

Time point in this sample: cycle 4 day 1 (C4D1), after five to seven weeks of nivolumab. Each of the patients experienced relapse following autologous stem cell transplantation, and their brentuximab vedotin exposure differed. The source was peripheral blood mononuclear cells (PBMCs), collected before the fourth cycle of nivolumab. The rearrangement joins TRBV7-7 to TRBJ2-5; 9 bases are shared with TRBD2. The sequence came from a human donor with classical Hodgkin lymphoma. CDR3 sequence reads: CASSLGGLAGETQYF. The CDR3 DNA sequence: TGTGCCAGCAGCTTAGGTGGTCTAGCGGGGGAGACCCAGTACTTC.